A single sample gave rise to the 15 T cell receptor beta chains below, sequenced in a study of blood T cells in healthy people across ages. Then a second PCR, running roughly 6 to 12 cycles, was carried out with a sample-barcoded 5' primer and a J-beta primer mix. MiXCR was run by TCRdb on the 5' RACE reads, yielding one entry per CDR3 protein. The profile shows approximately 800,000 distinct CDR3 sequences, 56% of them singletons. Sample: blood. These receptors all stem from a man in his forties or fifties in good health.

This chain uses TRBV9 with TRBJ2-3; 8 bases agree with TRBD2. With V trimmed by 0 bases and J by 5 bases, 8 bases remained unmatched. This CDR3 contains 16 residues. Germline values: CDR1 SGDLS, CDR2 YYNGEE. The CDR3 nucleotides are TGTGCCAGCAGCGTAGTCCGGGGGGGCTTCGGAGATACGCAGTATTTT. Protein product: CASSVVRGGFGDTQYF. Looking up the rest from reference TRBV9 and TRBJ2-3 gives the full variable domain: DSGVTQTPKHLITATGQRVTLRCSPRSGDLSVYWYQQSLDQGLQFLIQYYNGEERAKGNILERFSAQQFPDLHSELNLSSLELGDSALYFCASSVVRGGFGDTQYFGPGTRLTVL.

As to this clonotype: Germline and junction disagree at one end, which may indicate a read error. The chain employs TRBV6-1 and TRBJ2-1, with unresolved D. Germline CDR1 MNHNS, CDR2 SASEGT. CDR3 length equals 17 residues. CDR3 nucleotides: TGTGCCAGCAGTAAACCCCCGGGTAGAACTTCCTCCAATGAGCAGTTCTTC. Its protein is CASSKPPGRTSSNEQFF.

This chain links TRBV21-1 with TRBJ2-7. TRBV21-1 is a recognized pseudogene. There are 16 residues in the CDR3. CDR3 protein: CASSAHIADKSYEQYF. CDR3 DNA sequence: TGTGCCAGCAGCGCCCACATAGCTGACAAATCCTACGAGCAGTACTTC.

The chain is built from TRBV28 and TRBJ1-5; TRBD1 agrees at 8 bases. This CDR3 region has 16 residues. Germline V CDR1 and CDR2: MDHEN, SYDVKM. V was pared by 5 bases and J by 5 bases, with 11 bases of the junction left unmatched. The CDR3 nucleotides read TGTGCCAGCAGTGACTCCGACAGGGGAAGGGATCAGCCCCAGCATTTT. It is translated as CASSDSDRGRDQPQHF.

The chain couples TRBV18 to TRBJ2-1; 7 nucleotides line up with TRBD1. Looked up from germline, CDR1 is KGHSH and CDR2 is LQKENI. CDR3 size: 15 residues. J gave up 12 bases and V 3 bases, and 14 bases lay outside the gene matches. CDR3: CASSPSLDRSQLQFF. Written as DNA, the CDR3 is TGTGCCAGCTCACCCTCTCTGGACAGGTCCCAGCTGCAGTTCTTC.

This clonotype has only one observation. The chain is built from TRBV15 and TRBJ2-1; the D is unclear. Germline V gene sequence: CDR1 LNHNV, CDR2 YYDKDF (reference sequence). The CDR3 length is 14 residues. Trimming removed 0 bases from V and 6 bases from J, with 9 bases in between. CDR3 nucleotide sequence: TGTGCCACCAGCAGAGATGTCCGCCGCAATGAGCAGTTCTTC. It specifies CATSRDVRRNEQFF.

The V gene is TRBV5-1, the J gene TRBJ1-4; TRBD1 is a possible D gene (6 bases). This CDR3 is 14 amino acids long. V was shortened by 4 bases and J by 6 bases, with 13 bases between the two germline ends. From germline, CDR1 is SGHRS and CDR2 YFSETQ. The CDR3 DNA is TGCGCCAGCAGCCCCAGGGGAGAAGATGAAAAACTGTTTTTT. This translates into CASSPRGEDEKLFF.

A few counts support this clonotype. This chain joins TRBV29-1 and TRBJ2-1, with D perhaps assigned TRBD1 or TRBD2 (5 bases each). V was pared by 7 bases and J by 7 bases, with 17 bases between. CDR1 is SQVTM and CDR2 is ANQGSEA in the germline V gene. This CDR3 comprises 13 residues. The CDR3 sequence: CSASGTPVNEQFF. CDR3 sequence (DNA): TGCAGCGCTTCCGGGACCCCTGTGAATGAGCAGTTCTTC.

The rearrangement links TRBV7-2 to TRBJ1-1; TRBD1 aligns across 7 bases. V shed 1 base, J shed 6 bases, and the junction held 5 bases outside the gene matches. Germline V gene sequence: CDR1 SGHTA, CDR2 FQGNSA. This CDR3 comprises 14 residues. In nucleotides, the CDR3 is TGTGCCAGCAGCTTAGTGACAGGGAAGGCTGAAGCTTTCTTT. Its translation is CASSLVTGKAEAFF.

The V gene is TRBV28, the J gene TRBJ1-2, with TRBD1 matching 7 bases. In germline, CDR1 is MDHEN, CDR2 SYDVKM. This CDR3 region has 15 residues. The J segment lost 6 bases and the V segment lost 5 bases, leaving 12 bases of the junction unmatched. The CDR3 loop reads CASSTNPTGLNGYTF. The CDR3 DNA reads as TGTGCCAGCAGTACGAACCCGACAGGGCTTAATGGCTACACCTTC.

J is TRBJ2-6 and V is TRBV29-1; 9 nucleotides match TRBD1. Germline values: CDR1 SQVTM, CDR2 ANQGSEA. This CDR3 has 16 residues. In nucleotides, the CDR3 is TGCGGCTTCCGACAGGGGGTCGACTCTGGGGCCAACGTCCTGACTTTC. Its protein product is CGFRQGVDSGANVLTF.

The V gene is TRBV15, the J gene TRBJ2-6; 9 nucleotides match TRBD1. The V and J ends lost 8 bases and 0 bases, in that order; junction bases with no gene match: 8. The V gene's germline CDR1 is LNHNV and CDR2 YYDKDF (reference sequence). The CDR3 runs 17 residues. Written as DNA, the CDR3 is TGTGCCACCGGACAGGGGTGCGTTAGCTCTGGGGCCAACGTCCTGACTTTC. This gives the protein CATGQGCVSSGANVLTF.

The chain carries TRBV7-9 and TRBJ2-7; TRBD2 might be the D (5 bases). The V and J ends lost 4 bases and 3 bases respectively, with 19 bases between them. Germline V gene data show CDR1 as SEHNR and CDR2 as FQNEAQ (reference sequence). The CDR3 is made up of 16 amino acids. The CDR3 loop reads CASSSRTPSPIYEQYF. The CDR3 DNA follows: TGTGCCAGCAGCTCCCGGACTCCTTCGCCCATCTACGAGCAGTACTTC.

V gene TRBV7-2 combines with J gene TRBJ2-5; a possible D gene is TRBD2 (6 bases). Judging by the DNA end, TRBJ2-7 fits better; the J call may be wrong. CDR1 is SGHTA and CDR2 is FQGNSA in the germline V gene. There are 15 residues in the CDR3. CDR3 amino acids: CASSLVTGEGLEQYF. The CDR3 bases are TGTGCCAGCAGCTTAGTAACGGGAGAGGGGCTCGAGCAGTACTTC.

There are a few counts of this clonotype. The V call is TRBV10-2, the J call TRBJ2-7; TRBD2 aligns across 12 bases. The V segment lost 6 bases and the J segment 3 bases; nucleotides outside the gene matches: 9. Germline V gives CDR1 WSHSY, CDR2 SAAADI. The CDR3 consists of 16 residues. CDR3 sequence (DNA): TGCGCCAGCAGAGAAAGGACTAGCGGGAACAGCTACGAGCAGTACTTC. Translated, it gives CASRERTSGNSYEQYF.